This T cell receptor beta chain was documented in a study of circulating CD8 cells and anti-PD-1 response in melanoma. Four subsets defined by PD-1 and/or TIGIT were sorted from live CD3+CD8+TCRalphabeta+ cells. Using approximately 15 ng of total RNA, TCR libraries were made with the QIAseq Immune Repertoire TCR panel. One entry per CDR3 protein results from TCRdb running MiXCR on the reads. The table lists about 250 distinct CDR3 sequences, 6.5% to 10% of them singletons. The CDR3 runs to 15 residues. V gave up 0 bases and J gave up 5 bases, with 13 bases separating them. CDR1 is MGHRA, CDR2 YSYEKL, per germline. By proportion, this clonotype is medium-sized. Its antigen remains unknown. Whole-study findings and limits: Most experiments lacked replicates. Previously treated and treatment-naive patients were pooled together. Under 7.5% of TRB clonotypes were shared between subsets at M1. Diversity ranked highest in DNEG and lowest in TIGIT subsets.

The TCR was taken from a human donor with melanoma. The starting material was CD8+ T cells from PBMCs, obtained at baseline or after one month of anti-PD-1 therapy (not recorded which). V usage is TRBV4-1 and J usage is TRBJ2-5; D is possibly TRBD2 (5 bases). The CDR3 is CASSQEGASTETQYF. CDR3 sequence (DNA): TGCGCCAGCAGCCAAGAGGGAGCGAGTACGGAGACCCAGTACTTC.